Presented here are 9 T cell receptor beta chains from one specimen sequenced in a study of long-term antiretroviral therapy in people with HIV. The authors ran the immunoSEQ assay, v3.0, at survey level. Some clones are missing from TCRdb's copy, which holds only in-frame ones; the method was immunoSEQ multiplex PCR. The table includes approximately 27,000 clones, about 89% detected once. Sequencing used unsorted PBMCs, obtained 3.1 years after starting antiretroviral therapy. The receptors were sampled from a man between 18 and 29 years old with HIV.

The rearrangement links TRBV19 to TRBJ2-3, with unresolved D. The germline CDR1 and CDR2 sequences are LNHDA and SQIVND (reference sequence). This CDR3 has 16 amino acids. The V end lost 5 bases, the J end lost 0 bases, and 15 bases lay between the germline ends. The CDR3 DNA reads as TGTGCCAGTAGTTCCCTGGACGTCGCTAGCACAGATACGCAGTATTTT. Protein product: CASSSLDVASTDTQYF.

This chain links TRBV19 with TRBJ1-3; no firm D call. Germline V CDR1 and CDR2: LNHDA, SQIVND (reference sequence). V was pared by 8 bases and J by 3 bases, with 5 bases between. The CDR3 consists of 11 residues. The CDR3 protein is CASHGGNTIYF. The CDR3, as DNA: TGTGCCAGTCATGGTGGAAACACCATATATTTT.

The rearrangement uses TRBV10-3 and TRBJ2-3, with 8 bases fitting TRBD2. Germline-derived CDR1 and CDR2 are ENHRY and SYGVKD. With V trimmed by 3 bases and J by 1 base, 0 bases remained unmatched. The CDR3 is made up of 14 amino acids. The CDR3 DNA reads TGTGCCATCAGTGAACTAGCGGGCACAGATACGCAGTATTTT. This translates into CAISELAGTDTQYF.

V gene TRBV18 combines with J gene TRBJ1-4; D remains ambiguous. V gave up 3 bases and J gave up 6 bases, with 8 bases separating them. The CDR3 extends over 13 amino acids. Germline values: CDR1 KGHSH, CDR2 LQKENI. The CDR3: CASSPSLDEKLFF. The CDR3, as DNA: TGTGCCAGCTCACCGAGCCTGGATGAAAAACTGTTTTTT. The full variable domain, in which reference TRBV18 and TRBJ1-4 provide the parts outside the CDR3, is NAGVMQNPRHLVRRRGQEARLRCSPMKGHSHVYWYRQLPEEGLKFMVYLQKENIIDESGMPKERFSAEFPKEGPSILRIQQVVRGDSAAYFCASSPSLDEKLFFGSGTQLSVL.

This chain uses TRBV19 with TRBJ1-6; tentatively, D is TRBD1 (6 bases). V was clipped by 4 bases and J by 6 bases, with 10 bases between them. The germline gives CDR1 LNHDA, CDR2 SQIVND (reference sequence). The CDR3 contains 14 residues. The CDR3: CASSSEQGNSPLHF. The CDR3, as DNA: TGTGCCAGTAGTAGTGAACAGGGTAATTCACCCCTCCACTTT.

The chain uses TRBV2 and TRBJ2-7; 7 nucleotides match TRBD1. The V gene's germline CDR1 is SNHLY and CDR2 FYNNEI. The V gene end was trimmed by 7 bases and the J gene end by 3 bases; junction bases not matched to a gene: 6. This CDR3 is built from 13 residues. Written as DNA, the CDR3 is TGTGCCAGCAAAACGAGACAGGGCTACGAGCAGTACTTC. Amino acids: CASKTRQGYEQYF.

In this sample, this clone turned up once. The J gene is TRBJ2-1, the V gene TRBV6-5, with D tentatively TRBD2 (6 bases). The CDR3 is 14 residues long. Looked up from germline, CDR1 is MNHEY and CDR2 is SVGAGI. V shed 5 bases and J shed 0 bases, with 8 bases lying between them. The CDR3 region is CASSPRGSYNEQFF. CDR3 sequence (DNA): TGTGCCAGCAGTCCGCGGGGCTCCTACAATGAGCAGTTCTTC.

The chain combines TRBV18 with TRBJ2-2; no clear D. V was cut by 4 bases and J by 7 bases, with 4 bases left in between. The germline V gene has CDR1 KGHSH and CDR2 LQKENI. The CDR3 runs 11 residues. CDR3 in DNA: TGTGCCAGCTCACGTGTCGGGGAGCTGTTTTTT. Translation: CASSRVGELFF.

This rearrangement joins TRBV18 to TRBJ2-7, with D perhaps matching TRBD2 (6 bases). The V end was cut by 1 base, the J end by 4 bases, with 8 bases between. This CDR3 region has 13 residues. CDR1 KGHSH and CDR2 LQKENI come from the germline V gene. In nucleotides, the CDR3 is TGTGCCAGCTCACCACAGGAGGGGTACGAGCAGTACTTC. It codes for CASSPQEGYEQYF.